This T cell receptor beta chain was obtained from a study of regulatory T cells in long-lasting Graves disease. The CDR3 has 17 residues. Germline V gene lookup returns CDR1 SGHRS and CDR2 YFSETQ. The V gene end was trimmed by 0 bases and the J gene end by 0 bases; junction bases not matched to a gene: 8. Investigators prepared the TCR beta libraries by applying iRepertoire HTBI primers and Arm-PCR of CDR3 regions. Via MiXCR, TCRdb re-called the multiplex PCR reads, giving one row per CDR3 protein. The table records about 560,000 distinct CDR3 sequences, 16% of them present only once. Time point reported: newly diagnosed GD, antithyroid drugs for less than 3 months. With RNA extracted from PBMCs as input, the TCR library was made. This sample also belongs to another study, concerning T cells in Graves' hyperthyroidism and ophthalmopathy.

The chain links TRBV5-1 to TRBJ2-7, with 8 bases that match TRBD2. Sequencing was performed on peripheral blood mononuclear cells (PBMCs), taken at new diagnosis, from a patient treated with antithyroid drugs. This TCR derives from a man in his late teens or twenties with Graves disease. CDR3 DNA sequence: TGCGCCAGCAGCTTGGAGGCTAGCGGGTTCAGCTCCTACGAGCAGTACTTC. Its translation: CASSLEASGFSSYEQYF.